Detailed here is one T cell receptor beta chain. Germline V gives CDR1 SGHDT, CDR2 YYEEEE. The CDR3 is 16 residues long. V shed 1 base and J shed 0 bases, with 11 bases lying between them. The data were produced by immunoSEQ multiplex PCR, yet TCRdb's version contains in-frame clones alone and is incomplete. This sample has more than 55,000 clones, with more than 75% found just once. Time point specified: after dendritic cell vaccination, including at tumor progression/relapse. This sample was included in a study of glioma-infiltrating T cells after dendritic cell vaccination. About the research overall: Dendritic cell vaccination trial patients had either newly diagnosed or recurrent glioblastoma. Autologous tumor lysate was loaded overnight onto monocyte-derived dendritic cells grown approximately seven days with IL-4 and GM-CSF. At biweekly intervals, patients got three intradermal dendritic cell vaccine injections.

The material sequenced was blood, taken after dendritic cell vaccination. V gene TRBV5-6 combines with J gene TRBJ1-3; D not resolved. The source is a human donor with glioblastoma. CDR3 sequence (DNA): TGTGCCAGCAGCTTGTATAAGCAAACCTCTGGAAACACCATATATTTT. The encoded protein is CASSLYKQTSGNTIYF.